This T cell receptor (beta chain) was obtained from a study of T cells after yellow fever vaccination. The study's findings and limits: Overlap between CD4 and CD8 compartments was detected for a small share of clonotypes. On re-exposure, the response was weaker but peaked faster, at day 5 versus 15. Abundant clonotypes from the bulk population could contaminate FACS-sorted repertoires. A large majority of primary-vaccination clones showed up again after the booster (96% CD4, around 90% CD8).

Of note for this clonotype: The antigen is not known.

TCRdb called the 5' RACE reads again in MiXCR, with one record for every CDR3 protein. The data contain some 150,000 distinct CDR3 sequences, approximately 9.7% of them seen just once; the ten biggest clones take up under 40%. The source of this sequence is a man between 18 and 35 years old who received the YFV17D yellow fever vaccine. Source: CD8+ T cells sorted from PBMCs, taken 45 days after the yellow fever booster vaccination.

CDR3: CASSPSRGSYGYTF. In DNA form, the CDR3 reads TGCGCCAGCAGCCCGAGCAGGGGTTCCTATGGCTACACCTTC. The rearrangement uses TRBV5-1 and TRBJ1-2, with a tentative D call TRBD1 (6 bases). CDR3 length equals 14 residues. Germline V gives CDR1 SGHRS, CDR2 YFSETQ. V lost 4 bases and J lost 4, with 14 bases in between.